The following is a TCR beta chain sequence with its context. Its antigen is as yet unknown. The sample is drawn from a study of T-cell memory formation after mild COVID-19. Study observations and caveats: CD8+ contracting clones occupied EMRA, while CD4+ ones occupied mainly CM and EM. There were some responding clones in pre-infection memory, which suggested that cross-reactive memory had joined.

V lost 5 bases and J 0 bases, leaving 19 bases between the germline ends. The CDR3 runs to 17 residues. Amplification by 5'RACE using constant-segment primers produced TCR alpha and TCR beta cDNA libraries that carried sample barcodes and UMIs. TCRdb reanalysed the 5' RACE reads using MiXCR and keeps one entry per CDR3 protein. The table shows roughly 550,000 distinct CDR3 sequences, with just over 20% occurring only once. Source material: PBMCs or a T cell subset sorted from them (not recorded which). The V gene is TRBV12-3 or TRBV12-4, the J gene TRBJ1-1; D call uncertain. This sequence originates from an adult woman who had mild COVID-19 (a few samples of this study predate the infection). Cell type and time point are not known. CDR3 sequence (DNA): TGTGCCAGCAGTCGCACAGCCACCAGTTCCTTGAACACTGAAGCTTTCTTT. Translated: CASSRTATSSLNTEAFF.